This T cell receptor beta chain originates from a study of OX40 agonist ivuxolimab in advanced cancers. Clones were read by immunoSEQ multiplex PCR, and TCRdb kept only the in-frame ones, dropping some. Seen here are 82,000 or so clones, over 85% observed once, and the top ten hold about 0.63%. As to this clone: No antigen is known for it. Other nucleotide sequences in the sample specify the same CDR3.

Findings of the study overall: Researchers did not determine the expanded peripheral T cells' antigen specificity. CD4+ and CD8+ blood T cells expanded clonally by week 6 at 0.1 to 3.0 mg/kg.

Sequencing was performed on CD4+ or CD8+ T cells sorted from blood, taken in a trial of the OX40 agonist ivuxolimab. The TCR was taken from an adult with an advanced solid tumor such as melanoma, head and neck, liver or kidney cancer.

CDR3 sequence (DNA): TGCAGCGTTGAGACTAGCGGGGAGAACATTCAGTACTTC. The encoded protein is CSVETSGENIQYF. The chain has TRBV29-1 and TRBJ2-4; 11 bases are a match to TRBD2. Germline trimming cut 3 bases from V and 7 bases from J; bases unmatched to any gene: 2. The CDR3 is 13 amino acids. The germline gives CDR1 SQVTM, CDR2 ANQGSEA.